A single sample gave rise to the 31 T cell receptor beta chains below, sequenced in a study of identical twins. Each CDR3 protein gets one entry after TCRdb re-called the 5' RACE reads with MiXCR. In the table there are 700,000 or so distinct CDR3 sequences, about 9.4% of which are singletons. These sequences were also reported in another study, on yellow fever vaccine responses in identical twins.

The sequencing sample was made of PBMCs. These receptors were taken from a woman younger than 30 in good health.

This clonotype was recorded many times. CDR3 region: CASSQEPVEQYF. In DNA form, the CDR3 reads TGTGCCAGCAGCCAAGAACCAGTCGAGCAGTACTTC. The rearrangement joins TRBV3-1 to TRBJ2-7, with no clear D. CDR1 is LGHDT and CDR2 is YNNKEL in the germline V gene (reference sequence). The V and J ends lost 0 bases and 6 bases respectively, with 6 bases between them. CDR3 size: 12 residues.

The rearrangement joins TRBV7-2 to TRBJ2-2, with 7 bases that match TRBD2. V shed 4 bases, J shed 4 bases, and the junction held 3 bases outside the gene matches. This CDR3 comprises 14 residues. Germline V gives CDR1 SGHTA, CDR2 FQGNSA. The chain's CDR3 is CASSWASGTGELFF. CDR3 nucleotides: TGTGCCAGCAGCTGGGCTAGCGGCACCGGGGAGCTGTTTTTT. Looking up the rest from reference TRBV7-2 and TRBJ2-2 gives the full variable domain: GAGVSQSPSNKVTEKGKDVELRCDPISGHTALYWYRQSLGQGLEFLIYFQGNSAPDKSGLPSDRFSAERTGGSVSTLTIQRTQQEDSAVYLCASSWASGTGELFFGEGSRLTVL.

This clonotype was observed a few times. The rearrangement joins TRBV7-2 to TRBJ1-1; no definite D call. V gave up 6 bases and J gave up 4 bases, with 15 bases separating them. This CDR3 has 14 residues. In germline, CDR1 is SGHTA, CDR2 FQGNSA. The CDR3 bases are TGTGCCAGCAGATACAGCGGCGGTGTCACTGAAGCTTTCTTT. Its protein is CASRYSGGVTEAFF. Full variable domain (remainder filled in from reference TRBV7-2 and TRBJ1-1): GAGVSQSPSNKVTEKGKDVELRCDPISGHTALYWYRQSLGQGLEFLIYFQGNSAPDKSGLPSDRFSAERTGGSVSTLTIQRTQQEDSAVYLCASRYSGGVTEAFFGQGTRLTVV.

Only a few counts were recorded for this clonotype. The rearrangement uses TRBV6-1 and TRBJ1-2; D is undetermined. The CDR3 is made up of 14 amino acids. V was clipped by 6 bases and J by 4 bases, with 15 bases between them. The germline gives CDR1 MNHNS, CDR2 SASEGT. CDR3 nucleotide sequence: TGTGCCAGCAGACACCCTCCGGAAACCTATGGCTACACCTTC. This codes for CASRHPPETYGYTF.

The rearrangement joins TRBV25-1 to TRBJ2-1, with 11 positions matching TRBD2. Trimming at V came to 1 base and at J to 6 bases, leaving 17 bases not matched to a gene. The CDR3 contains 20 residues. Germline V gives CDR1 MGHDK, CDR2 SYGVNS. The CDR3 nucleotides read TGTGCCAGCAGTGAATGGGGTTCTAGCGGGGGGCTCCTGGCAACCAATGAGCAGTTCTTC. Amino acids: CASSEWGSSGGLLATNEQFF.

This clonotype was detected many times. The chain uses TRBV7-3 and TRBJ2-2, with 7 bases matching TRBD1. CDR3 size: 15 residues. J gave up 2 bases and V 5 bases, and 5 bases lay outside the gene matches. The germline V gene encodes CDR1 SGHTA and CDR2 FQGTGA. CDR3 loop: CASSRTGLNTGELFF. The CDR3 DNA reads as TGTGCCAGCAGCCGGACAGGCTTAAACACCGGGGAGCTGTTTTTT.

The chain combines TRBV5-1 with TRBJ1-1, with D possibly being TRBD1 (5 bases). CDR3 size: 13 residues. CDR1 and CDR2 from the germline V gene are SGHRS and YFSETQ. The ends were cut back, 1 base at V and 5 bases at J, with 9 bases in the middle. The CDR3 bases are TGCGCCAGCAGCTTGCAGGGTTGGACTGAAGCTTTCTTT. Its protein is CASSLQGWTEAFF.

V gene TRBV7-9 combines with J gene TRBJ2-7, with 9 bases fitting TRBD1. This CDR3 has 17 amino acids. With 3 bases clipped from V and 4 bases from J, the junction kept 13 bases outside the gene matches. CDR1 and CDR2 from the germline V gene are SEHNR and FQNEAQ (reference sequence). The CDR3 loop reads CASSLGQPGTGWYEQYF. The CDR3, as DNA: TGTGCCAGCAGCTTGGGACAACCCGGGACAGGGTGGTACGAGCAGTACTTC.

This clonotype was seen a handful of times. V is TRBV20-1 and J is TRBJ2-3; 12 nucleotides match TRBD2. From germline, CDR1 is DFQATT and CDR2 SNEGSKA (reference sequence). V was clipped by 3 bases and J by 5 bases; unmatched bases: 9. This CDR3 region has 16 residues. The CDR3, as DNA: TGCAGTGCTAGGGGATCTAGCGGGGGGGCAGGAGATACGCAGTATTTT. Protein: CSARGSSGGAGDTQYF.

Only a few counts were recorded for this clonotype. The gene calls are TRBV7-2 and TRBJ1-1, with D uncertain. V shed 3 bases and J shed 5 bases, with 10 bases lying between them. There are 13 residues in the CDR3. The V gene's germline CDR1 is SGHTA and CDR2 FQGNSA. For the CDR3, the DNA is TGTGCCAGCAGCTTGATGGGATGGACTGAAGCTTTCTTT. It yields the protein CASSLMGWTEAFF.

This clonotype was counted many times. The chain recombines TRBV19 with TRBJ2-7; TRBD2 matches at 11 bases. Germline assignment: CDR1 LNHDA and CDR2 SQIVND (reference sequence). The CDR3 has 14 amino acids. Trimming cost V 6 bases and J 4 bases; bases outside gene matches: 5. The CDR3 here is CASSVLAGGYEQYF. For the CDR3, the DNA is TGTGCCAGTAGCGTATTAGCGGGAGGGTACGAGCAGTACTTC.

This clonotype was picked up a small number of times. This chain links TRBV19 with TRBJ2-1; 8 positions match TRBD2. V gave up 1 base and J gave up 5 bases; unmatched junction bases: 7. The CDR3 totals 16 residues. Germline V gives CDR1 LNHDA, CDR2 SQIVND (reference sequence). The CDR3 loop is CASSIVRLARNNEQFF. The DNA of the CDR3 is TGTGCCAGTAGTATAGTTAGACTAGCGAGAAACAATGAGCAGTTCTTC.

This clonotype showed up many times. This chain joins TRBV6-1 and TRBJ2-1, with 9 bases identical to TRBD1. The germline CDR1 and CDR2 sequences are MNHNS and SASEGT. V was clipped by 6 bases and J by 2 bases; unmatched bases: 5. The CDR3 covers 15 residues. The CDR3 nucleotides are TGTGCCAGCAGCCGGGACAGGGCTCCCTACAATGAGCAGTTCTTC. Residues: CASSRDRAPYNEQFF.

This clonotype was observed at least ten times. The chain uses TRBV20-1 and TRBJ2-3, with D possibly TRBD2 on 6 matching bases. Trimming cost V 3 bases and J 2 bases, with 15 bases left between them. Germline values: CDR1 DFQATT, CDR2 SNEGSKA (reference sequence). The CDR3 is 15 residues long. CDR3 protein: CSASHWGELTDTQYF. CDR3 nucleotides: TGCAGTGCTAGCCACTGGGGGGAGCTCACAGATACGCAGTATTTT.

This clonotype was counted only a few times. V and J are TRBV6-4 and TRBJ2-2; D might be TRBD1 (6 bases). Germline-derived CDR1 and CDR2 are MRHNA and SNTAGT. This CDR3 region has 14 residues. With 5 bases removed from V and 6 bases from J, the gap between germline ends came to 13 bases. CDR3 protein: CASSWTVESGELFF. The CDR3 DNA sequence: TGTGCCAGCAGTTGGACAGTGGAATCCGGGGAGCTGTTTTTT.

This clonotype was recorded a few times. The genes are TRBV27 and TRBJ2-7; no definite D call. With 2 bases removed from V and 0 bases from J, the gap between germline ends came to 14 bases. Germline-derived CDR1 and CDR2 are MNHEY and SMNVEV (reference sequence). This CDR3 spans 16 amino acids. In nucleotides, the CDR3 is TGTGCCAGCAGTTTAATCTCGGGTCTGAACTCCTACGAGCAGTACTTC. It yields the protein CASSLISGLNSYEQYF.

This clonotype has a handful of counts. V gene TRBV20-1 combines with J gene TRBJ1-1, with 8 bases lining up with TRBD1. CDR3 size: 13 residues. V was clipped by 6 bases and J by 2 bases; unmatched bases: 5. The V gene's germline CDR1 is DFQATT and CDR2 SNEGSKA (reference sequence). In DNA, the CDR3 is TGCAGTGCCACGGGACAGGTTAACACTGAAGCTTTCTTT. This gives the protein CSATGQVNTEAFF.

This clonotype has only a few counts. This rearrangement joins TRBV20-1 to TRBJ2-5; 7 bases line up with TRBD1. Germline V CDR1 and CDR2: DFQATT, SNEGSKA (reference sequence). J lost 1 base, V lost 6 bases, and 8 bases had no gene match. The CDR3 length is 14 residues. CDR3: CSASHGTAQETQYF. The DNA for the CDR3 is TGCAGTGCAAGCCACGGGACAGCCCAAGAGACCCAGTACTTC.

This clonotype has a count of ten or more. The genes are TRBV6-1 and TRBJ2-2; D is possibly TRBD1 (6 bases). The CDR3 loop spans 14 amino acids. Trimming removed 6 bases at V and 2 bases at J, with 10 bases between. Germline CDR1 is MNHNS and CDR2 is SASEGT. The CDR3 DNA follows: TGTGCCAGCAGCCGGGACACCAACACCGGGGAGCTGTTTTTT. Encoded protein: CASSRDTNTGELFF.

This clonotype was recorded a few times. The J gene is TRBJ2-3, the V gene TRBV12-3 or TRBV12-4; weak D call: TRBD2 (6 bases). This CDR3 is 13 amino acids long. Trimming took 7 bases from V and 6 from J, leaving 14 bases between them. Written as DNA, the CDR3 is TGTGCCAGCACCCTTAGTGCGGGGGATACGCAGTATTTT. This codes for CASTLSAGDTQYF.

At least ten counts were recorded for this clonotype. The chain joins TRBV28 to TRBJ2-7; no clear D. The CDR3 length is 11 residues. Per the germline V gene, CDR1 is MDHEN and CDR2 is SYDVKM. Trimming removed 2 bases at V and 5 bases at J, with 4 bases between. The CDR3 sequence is CASSLLNEQYF. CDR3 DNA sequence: TGTGCCAGCAGTTTACTCAACGAGCAGTACTTC.

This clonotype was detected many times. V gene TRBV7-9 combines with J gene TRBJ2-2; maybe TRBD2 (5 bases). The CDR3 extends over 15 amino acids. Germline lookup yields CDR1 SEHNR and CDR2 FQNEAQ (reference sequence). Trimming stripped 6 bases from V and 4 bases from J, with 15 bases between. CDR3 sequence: CASSQPTRSTGELFF. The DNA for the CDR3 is TGTGCCAGCAGTCAACCTACTAGGTCCACCGGGGAGCTGTTTTTT.

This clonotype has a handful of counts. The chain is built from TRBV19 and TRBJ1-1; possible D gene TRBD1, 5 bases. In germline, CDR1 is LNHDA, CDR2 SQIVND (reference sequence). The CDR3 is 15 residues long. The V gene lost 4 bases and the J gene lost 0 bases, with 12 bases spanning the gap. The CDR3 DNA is TGTGCCAGTAGTAGGGGCCAGGGCATGAACACTGAAGCTTTCTTT. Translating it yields CASSRGQGMNTEAFF.

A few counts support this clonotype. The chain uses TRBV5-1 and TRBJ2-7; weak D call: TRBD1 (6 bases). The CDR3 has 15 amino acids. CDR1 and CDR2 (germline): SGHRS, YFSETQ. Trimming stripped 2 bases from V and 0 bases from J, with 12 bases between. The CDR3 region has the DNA TGCGCCAGCAGCTTAGGACAGTACATCTCCTACGAGCAGTACTTC. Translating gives CASSLGQYISYEQYF.

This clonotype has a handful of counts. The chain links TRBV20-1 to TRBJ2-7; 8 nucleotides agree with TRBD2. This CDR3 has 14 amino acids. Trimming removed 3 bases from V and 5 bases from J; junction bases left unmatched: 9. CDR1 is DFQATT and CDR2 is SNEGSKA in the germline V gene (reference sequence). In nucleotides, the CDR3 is TGCAGTGCTAGCGTCCAGCGGGAGCTCAACGAGCAGTACTTC. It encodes CSASVQRELNEQYF.

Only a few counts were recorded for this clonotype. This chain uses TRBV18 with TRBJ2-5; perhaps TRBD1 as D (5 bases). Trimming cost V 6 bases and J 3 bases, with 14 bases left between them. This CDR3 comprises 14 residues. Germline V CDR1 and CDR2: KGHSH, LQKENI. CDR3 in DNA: TGTGCCAGCTCCCCTCGGTCAGGGAAAGAGACCCAGTACTTC. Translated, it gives CASSPRSGKETQYF.

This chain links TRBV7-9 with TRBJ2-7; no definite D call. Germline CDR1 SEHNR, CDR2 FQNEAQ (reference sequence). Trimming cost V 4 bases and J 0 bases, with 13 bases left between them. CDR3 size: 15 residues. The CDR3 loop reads CASSSDDNPSYEQYF. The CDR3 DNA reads TGTGCCAGCAGCTCAGATGATAACCCCTCCTACGAGCAGTACTTC.

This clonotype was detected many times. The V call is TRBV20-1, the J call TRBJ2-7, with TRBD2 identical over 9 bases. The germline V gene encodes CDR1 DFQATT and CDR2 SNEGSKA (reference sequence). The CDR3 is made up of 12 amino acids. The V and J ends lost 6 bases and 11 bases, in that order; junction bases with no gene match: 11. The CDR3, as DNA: TGCAGTGCAGGCCTGGCTAGCGGGATCGAGTACTTC. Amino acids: CSAGLASGIEYF.

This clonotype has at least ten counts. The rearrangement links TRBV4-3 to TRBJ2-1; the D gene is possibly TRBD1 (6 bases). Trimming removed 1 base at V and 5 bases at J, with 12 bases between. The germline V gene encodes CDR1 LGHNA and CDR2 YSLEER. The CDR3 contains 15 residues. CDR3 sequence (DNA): TGCGCCAGCAGCCAAGTTTCGACAGGCAACAATGAGCAGTTCTTC. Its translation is CASSQVSTGNNEQFF.

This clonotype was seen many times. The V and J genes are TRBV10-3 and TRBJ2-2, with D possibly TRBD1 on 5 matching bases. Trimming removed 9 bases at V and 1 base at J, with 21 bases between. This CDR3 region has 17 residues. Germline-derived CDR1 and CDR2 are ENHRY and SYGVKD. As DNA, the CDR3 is TGTGCCATTGAATCCGGGCAGGGCGGCGTGAACACCGGGGAGCTGTTTTTT. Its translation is CAIESGQGGVNTGELFF.

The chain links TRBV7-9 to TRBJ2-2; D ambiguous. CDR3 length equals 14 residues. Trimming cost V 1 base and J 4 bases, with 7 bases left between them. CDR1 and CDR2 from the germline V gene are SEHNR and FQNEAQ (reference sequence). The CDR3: CASSLVVATGELFF. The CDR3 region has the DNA TGTGCCAGCAGCTTAGTAGTGGCCACCGGGGAGCTGTTTTTT.